This is a list of T cell receptor beta chains from one sample in a study of blood T cell repertoires in COVID-19. The data were produced by immunoSEQ multiplex PCR, yet TCRdb's version contains in-frame clones alone and is incomplete. The sample holds about 34,000 clones, more than 70% seen once. Sample: peripheral blood. The receptors originated from a human donor with active COVID-19. The donor label of this sample is uncertain. Each CDR3 is given with its conserved first and last residue. A D gene is named only where the DNA matches it firmly. Size tells how often a clone was seen (once, few, many) or the class of an expanded clone, and some rows leave it out.

clone size | J gene | D gene | V gene | CDR3 DNA | CDR3 protein
NA | TRBJ2-3 | NA | TRBV4-2 | TGTGCCAGCAGCCAAGATCGGCAGGGAAGAGATACGCAGTATTTT | CASSQDRQGRDTQYF
NA | TRBJ2-5 | TRBD2 | TRBV5-5 | TGTGCCAGCAGCTTGGACCGGGGGGGCCTCGAGACCCAGTACTTC | CASSLDRGGLETQYF
NA | TRBJ2-1 | TRBD1 | TRBV5-5 | TGTGCCAGCAGCAAAGACAGGGATGAGCAGTTCTTC | CASSKDRDEQFF
once | TRBJ1-3 | NA | TRBV3-1/TRBV3-2 | TGTGCCAGCAGCCAAGGGCTTTCTGGAAACACCATATATTTT | CASSQGLSGNTIYF
NA | TRBJ1-2 | NA | TRBV2 | TGTGCCAGCAGAGGGTACCGGGACACTCCCATCGCTAACTATGGCTACACCTTC | CASRGYRDTPIANYGYTF
NA | TRBJ2-7 | NA | TRBV6-1 | TGTGCCAGCAGTGAACAACCCAGATACTCCACAGCCGAGCAGTACTTC | CASSEQPRYSTAEQYF
once | TRBJ2-1 | NA | TRBV10-3 | TGTGCCATCAGTGACCCCGGAGGCCTAAGCTCCTACAATGAGCAGTTCTTC | CAISDPGGLSSYNEQFF
NA | TRBJ2-7 | NA | TRBV20-1 | TGCAGTGCTAGTCCCGCCGGAGTCAACACCTACGAGCAGTACTTC | CSASPAGVNTYEQYF
NA | TRBJ1-6 | TRBD1 | TRBV19 | TGTGCCAGTAGACCGACAGGGGCGGATTCACCCCTCCACTTT | CASRPTGADSPLHF
NA | TRBJ1-1 | TRBD1 | TRBV30 | TGTGCCGGGGGACAGGGGGCTGAAGCTTTCTTT | CAGGQGAEAFF
NA | TRBJ1-2 | NA | TRBV5-4 | TGTGCCAGCAGTCCGGGAGGCATGGCGGCTAACTATGGCTACACCTTC | CASSPGGMAANYGYTF
NA | TRBJ2-1 | TRBD2 | TRBV6-5 | TGTGCCAGCAGCCGAGCGGGGGTTAGCGCCAATGAGCAGTTCTTC | CASSRAGVSANEQFF
NA | TRBJ2-3 | TRBD1 | TRBV5-8 | TGTGCCAGCAGCGAAACCGGACAGGGGGGTGCAGATACGCAGTATTTT | CASSETGQGGADTQYF
NA | TRBJ1-6 | NA | TRBV5-8 | TGTGCCAGCAGCTTCCAGGTTAAGGAACCCCTCCACTTT | CASSFQVKEPLHF
once | TRBJ2-5 | NA | TRBV7-7 | TGTGCTAGCAGCTCCGACCCCCGAGAGGCGACCCAGTACTTC | CASSSDPREATQYF
NA | TRBJ1-2 | NA | TRBV27 | TGTGCCAGCAGTTTACGGGGGGGTGGCTATGGCTACACCTTC | CASSLRGGGYGYTF
NA | TRBJ2-1 | NA | TRBV11-3 | TGTGCCAGCAGCTCACCCCCAGGGTATGAGCAGTTCTTC | CASSSPPGYEQFF
few | TRBJ1-2 | NA | TRBV5-1 | TGCGCCAGCAGCTGGATGCAGGGGACTAATGGCTACACCTTC | CASSWMQGTNGYTF
NA | TRBJ2-3 | TRBD2 | TRBV10-3 | TGTGCCGCCGGGAGGGGGGCTAGCACAGATACGCAGTATTTT | CAAGRGASTDTQYF
NA | TRBJ2-7 | NA | TRBV18 | TGTGCCAGCTCACCAACGATAACCCGGGAGATTCCCGCGCACGAGCAGTACTTC | CASSPTITREIPAHEQYF
once | TRBJ1-4 | NA | TRBV4-2 | TGTGCCAGCAGCCATTACACCCAACAGATTAATGAAAAACTGTTTTTT | CASSHYTQQINEKLFF
NA | TRBJ2-3 | TRBD2 | TRBV4-2 | TGTGCCAGCAGCCAAGATTTCGGGGGGACCACAGATACGCAGTATTTT | CASSQDFGGTTDTQYF
NA | TRBJ2-2 | TRBD2 | TRBV7-2 | TGTGCCAGCAGCCGCGGCGGGACTAGTCGGATCACCGGGGAGCTGTTTTTT | CASSRGGTSRITGELFF
NA | TRBJ2-1 | NA | TRBV4-3 | TGCGCCAGCAGCCAAGAAGGGGCTAGTTACAATGAGCAGTTCTTC | CASSQEGASYNEQFF
NA | TRBJ1-1 | NA | TRBV11-2 | TGTGCCAGCAGCTTAGGACCGGGGGGCAGGGGGAACACTGAAGCTTTCTTT | CASSLGPGGRGNTEAFF
NA | TRBJ2-6 | NA | TRBV19 | TGTGCCAGTTCCCGAAGGACAGTTAACCTCTCTGGGGCCAACGTCCTGACTTTC | CASSRRTVNLSGANVLTF
NA | TRBJ1-1 | TRBD1 | TRBV7-3 | TGTGCCAGCAGCTTAAGGTCCGGGACAGGGGCGCTGAACACTGAAGCTTTCTTT | CASSLRSGTGALNTEAFF
NA | TRBJ1-6 | NA | TRBV18 | TGTGCCAGCTCACCAACCAACAGAAACTCCTATAATTCACCTCTCCACTTT | CASSPTNRNSYNSPLHF
few | TRBJ1-1 | NA | TRBV5-4 | TGTGCCAGCAGCTCGACAGGGAACACTGAAGCTTTCTTT | CASSSTGNTEAFF